The clone carrying this T cell receptor (beta chain) has a handful of counts. TCRdb redid the calling of the 5' RACE reads with MiXCR, one entry per CDR3 protein. This sample has over 300,000 distinct CDR3 sequences; around a fifth occur once, and the top ten carry 21%. This sample was included in a study of T-cell memory formation after mild COVID-19. Unmatched junction bases numbered 17, after V lost 6 bases and J lost 0 bases. Germline values: CDR1 MNHEY, CDR2 SVGEGT. The CDR3 consists of 19 residues. The V call is TRBV6-2 or TRBV6-3, the J call TRBJ2-3; 8 nucleotides match TRBD2. The source of this sequence is a young man who had mild COVID-19 (a few samples of this study predate the infection). Cell type and time point are not known. The sequenced sample consisted of PBMCs or a T cell subset sorted from them (not recorded which). The CDR3 DNA follows: TGTGCCAGCAGGCCGGGAGGGAGGACCCTCCGGTGGAGCACAGATACGCAGTATTTT. Protein: CASRPGGRTLRWSTDTQYF.